Listed here is a single T cell receptor beta chain. Its cognate antigen has yet to be identified. The record has no base qualities; no much larger clone is one base away. The immunoSEQ multiplex PCR assay was used to amplify the TCRB and TCRAD loci from a standardized quantity of quality-controlled genomic DNA. The amplicons covered the V(D)J region and were long enough to include the CDR3 and to identify the V and J genes. Amplicon sequencing was performed on an Illumina platform through the commercial immunoSEQ service. The paper's data handling went like this. Primer bias and sequencing errors were corrected as previously described, and TCRAD and TCRB definitions were based on the IMGT database. The repertoires were analysed using immunoSEQ Analyzer 3.0 and VDJTools for basic statistics, V/J segment usage, diversity estimates, rarefaction and pairwise overlap. To estimate diversity, the Chao1, ChaoE, Efron-Thisted, Shannon and inverse Simpson indices were applied, and diversity was also estimated on datasets down-sampled to the smallest sample. Repertoire overlap used strict matching of CDR3 nucleotide sequence, V gene and J gene, with Jaccard-based multidimensional scaling clustering. In TCRdb, the immuneACCESS table is reduced to in-frame sequences with V and J assigned. These tables do not hold every clone; where another copy was compared, an unresolved V gene accounts for under half, and the others remain unexplained. The V and J calls and clone size are taken from that table; D and trimming were inferred from the DNA. The sample table contains 35,000 to 45,000 clones; only one count was recorded for 94% of them. Jointly, the top ten make up about 0.12% of the sample.

This entry comes from a study of human thymus T cells (dated by TCRdb to 2020 to 2022). Concerning the study at large: TCR alpha and beta repertoires from roughly 8 infant thymus samples and a few related peripheral blood samples were characterized in the study. Donor ages ranging from roughly 6 to 244 days were recorded, and a handful of male and a couple of female infants were included in the cohort. Results the study describes overall, beyond this receptor: Usage of V and J gene segments appeared to be biased in both the thymic and the peripheral blood repertoires. On average, approximately 860,000 unique TCRB clonotypes were obtained from thymus samples, compared with 75,000 to 90,000 from blood samples.

Immunologically healthy infants undergoing open corrective cardiac surgery for congenital heart defects in Finland were used as donors. From four of the eight donors, a small aliquot of about 0.5-1 mL peripheral blood was collected during surgery. Instead of starting from a fixed cell number, genomic DNA extraction from blood samples used all available leukocytes. ACK lysis buffer was used to remove erythrocytes from the blood, and the remaining leukocytes were kept as pellets at -70 degrees C. Genomic DNA was extracted from frozen cell pellets with a QIAsymphony instrument. The sequence was obtained from a boy under two years old with a congenital heart defect but otherwise immunologically healthy. Material: blood.

The DNA reads TGTGCCACAGAGGAGCGGGGGGTGATCGGGGAGCTGTTTTTT. It encodes CATEERGVIGELFF. The chain is assembled from TRBV5-4 and TRBJ2-2, with 9 central nucleotides matching TRBD2. Per the germline V gene (reference sequence), SGHNT is the CDR1 and YYREEE is the CDR2. Including cysteine and phenylalanine, the CDR3 has 14 amino acids. The only DNA kept is the CDR3, 42 bases in frame from the first base. The V end gives up 9 bases and the J end 7 bases, leaving 10 bases in the junction not matched to a gene.